This record covers a single TCR beta chain. Its antigen is not known. One end of the junction does not line up with germline, which may come from a read error. CDR3 length equals 12 residues. The germline gives CDR1 KGHSH, CDR2 LQKENI. These data come from a study of shared clonotypes between healthy human individuals. Broader study findings: Only blood samples were collected, and tissue repertoires likely differ.

The donor population consisted of healthy HIV-negative adults with no recent acute infections or vaccinations. At a deep level, the assay was run. Unsorted PBMC DNA sequencing spanned ten immunoSEQ deep assay plates. Produced via immunoSEQ multiplex PCR; TCRdb's table is partial and in-frame only. The sample holds more than 450,000 clones; roughly 78% are singletons and the top ten take 10% to 15%. V and J are TRBV18 and TRBJ2-3, with D unresolved. The sequence was collected from a woman aged 40-49 years in good health. Some clones in this sample may be carry-over from other donors' samples. Sequencing was performed on PBMCs. The CDR3 bases are TGTGCCAGCTCACCTATAACCCCTGAACTTTTTTTT. Amino acids: CASSPITPELFF.